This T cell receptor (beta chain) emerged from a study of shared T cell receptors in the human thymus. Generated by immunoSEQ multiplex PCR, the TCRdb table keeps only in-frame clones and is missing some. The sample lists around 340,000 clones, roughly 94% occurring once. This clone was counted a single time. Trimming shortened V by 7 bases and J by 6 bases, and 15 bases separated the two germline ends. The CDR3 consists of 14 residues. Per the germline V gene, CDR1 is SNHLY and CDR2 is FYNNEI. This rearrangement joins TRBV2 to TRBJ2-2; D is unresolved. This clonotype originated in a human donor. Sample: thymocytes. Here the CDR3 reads CASTPRNYPGELFF. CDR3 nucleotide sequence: TGTGCCAGCACCCCTCGGAACTACCCCGGGGAGCTGTTTTTT.